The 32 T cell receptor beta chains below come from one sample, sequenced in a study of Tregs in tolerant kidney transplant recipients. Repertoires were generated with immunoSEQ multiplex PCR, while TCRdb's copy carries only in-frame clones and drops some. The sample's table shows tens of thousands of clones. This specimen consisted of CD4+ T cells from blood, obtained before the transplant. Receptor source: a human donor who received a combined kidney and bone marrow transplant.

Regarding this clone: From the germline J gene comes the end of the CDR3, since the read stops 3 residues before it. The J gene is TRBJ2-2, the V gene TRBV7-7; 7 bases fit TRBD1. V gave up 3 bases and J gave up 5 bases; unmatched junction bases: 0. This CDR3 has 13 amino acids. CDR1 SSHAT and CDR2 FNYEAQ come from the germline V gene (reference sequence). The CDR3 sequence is CASSLGQTGELFF. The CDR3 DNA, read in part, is TGTGCCAGCAGCTTGGGACAGACCGGGGAG.

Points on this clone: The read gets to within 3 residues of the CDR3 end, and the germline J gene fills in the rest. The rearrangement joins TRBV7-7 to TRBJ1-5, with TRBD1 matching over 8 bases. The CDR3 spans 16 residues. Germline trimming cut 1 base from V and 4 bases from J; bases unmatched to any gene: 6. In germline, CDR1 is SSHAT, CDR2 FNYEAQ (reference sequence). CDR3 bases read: TGTGCCAGCAGCTTAGGACAGGGGTCCTCGAATCAGCCC. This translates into CASSLGQGSSNQP. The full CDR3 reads CASSLGQGSSNQPQHF.

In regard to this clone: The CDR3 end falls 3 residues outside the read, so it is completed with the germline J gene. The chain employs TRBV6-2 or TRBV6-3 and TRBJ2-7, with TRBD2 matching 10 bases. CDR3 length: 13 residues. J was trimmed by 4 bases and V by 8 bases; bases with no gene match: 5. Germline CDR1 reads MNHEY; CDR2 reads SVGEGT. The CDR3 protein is CASRLAGEYEQYF. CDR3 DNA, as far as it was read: TGTGCCAGCCGCCTAGCGGGAGAGTACGAG.

Incomplete CDR3 DNA: TGTGCCAGCTCACCGAAGGGGTTGACCGAGACCTACGAG. Translated: CASSPKGLTETYE. The entire CDR3 protein is CASSPKGLTETYEQYF. This sequence joins TRBV18 and TRBJ2-7; D might be TRBD1 (5 bases). The CDR3 end is not reached by the read, which stops 3 residues before it; the germline J gene fills it in. Trimming stripped 3 bases from V and 2 bases from J, with 17 bases between. CDR1 KGHSH and CDR2 LQKENI come from the germline V gene. This CDR3 region has 16 residues.

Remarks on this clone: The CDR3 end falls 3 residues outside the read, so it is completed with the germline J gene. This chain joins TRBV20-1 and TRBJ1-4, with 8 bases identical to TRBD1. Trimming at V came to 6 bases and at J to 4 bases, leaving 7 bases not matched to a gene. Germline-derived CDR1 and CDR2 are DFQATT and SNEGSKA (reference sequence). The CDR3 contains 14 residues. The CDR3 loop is CSASGGQVNEKLFF. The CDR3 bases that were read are TGCAGTGCGAGTGGGGGACAGGTTAATGAAAAA.

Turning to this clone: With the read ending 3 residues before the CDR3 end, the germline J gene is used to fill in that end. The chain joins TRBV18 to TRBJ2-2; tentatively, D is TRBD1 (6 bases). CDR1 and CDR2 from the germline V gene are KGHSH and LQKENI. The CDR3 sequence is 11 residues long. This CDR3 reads CASSPEQGLFF. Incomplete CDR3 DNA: TGTGCCAGCTCACCGGAACAGGGG. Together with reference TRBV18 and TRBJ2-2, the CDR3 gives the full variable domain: NAGVMQNPRHLVRRRGQEARLRCSPMKGHSHVYWYRQLPEEGLKFMVYLQKENIIDESGMPKERFSAEFPKEGPSILRIQQVVRGDSAAYFCASSPEQGLFFGEGSRLTVL.

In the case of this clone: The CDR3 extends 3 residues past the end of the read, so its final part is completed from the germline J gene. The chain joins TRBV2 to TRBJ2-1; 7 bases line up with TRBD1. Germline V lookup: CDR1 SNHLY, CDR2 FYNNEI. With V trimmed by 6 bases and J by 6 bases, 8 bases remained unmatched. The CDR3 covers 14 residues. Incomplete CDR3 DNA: TGTGCCAGCAGCGAGCAGACAGGGTTCAATGAG. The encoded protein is CASSEQTGFNE. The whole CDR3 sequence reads CASSEQTGFNEQFF.

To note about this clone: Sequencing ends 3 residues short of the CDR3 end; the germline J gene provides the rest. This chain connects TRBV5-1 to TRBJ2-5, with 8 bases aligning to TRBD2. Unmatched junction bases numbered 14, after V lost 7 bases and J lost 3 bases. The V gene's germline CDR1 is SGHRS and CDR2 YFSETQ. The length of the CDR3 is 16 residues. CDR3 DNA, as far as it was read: TGCGCCAGCGCCCCCCTTTTTCCAGCGGGGGAAGAGACC. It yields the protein CASAPLFPAGEET. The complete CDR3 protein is CASAPLFPAGEETQYF.

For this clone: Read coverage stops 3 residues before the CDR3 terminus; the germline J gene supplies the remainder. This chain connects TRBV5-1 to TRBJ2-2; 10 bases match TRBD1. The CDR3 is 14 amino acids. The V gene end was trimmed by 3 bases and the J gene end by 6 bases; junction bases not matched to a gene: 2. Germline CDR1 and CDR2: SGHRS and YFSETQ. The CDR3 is CASSSGQGAGELFF. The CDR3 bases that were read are TGCGCCAGCAGCTCCGGACAGGGGGCCGGGGAG.

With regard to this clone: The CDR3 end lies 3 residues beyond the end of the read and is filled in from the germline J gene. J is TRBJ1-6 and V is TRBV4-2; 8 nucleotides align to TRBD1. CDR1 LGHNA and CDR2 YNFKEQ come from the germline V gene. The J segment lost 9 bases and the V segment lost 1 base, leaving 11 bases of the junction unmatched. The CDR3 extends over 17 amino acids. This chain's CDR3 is CASSQGRRGRFFSPLHF. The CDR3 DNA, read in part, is TGTGCCAGCAGCCAAGGCCGCAGGGGGCGTTTTTTTTCACCC.

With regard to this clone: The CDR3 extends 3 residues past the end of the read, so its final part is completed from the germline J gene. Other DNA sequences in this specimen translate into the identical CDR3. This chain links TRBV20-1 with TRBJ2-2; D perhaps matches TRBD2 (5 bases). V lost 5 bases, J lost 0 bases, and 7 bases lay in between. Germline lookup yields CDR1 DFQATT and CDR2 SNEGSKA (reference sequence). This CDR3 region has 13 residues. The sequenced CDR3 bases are TGCAGTGCTCCGGACTCGAACACCGGGGAG. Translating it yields CSAPDSNTGE. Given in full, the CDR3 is CSAPDSNTGELFF.

The CDR3 sequence: CASSGRGGHGSMNTEAFF. CDR3 bases read: TGTGCCAGCAGCGGACGGGGGGGGCACGGATCCATGAACACTGAA. The gene calls are TRBV7-6 and TRBJ1-1; tentatively, D is TRBD1 (6 bases). The read halts 3 residues ahead of the CDR3 end, with the missing end drawn from the germline J gene. The CDR3 runs 18 residues. Trimming cost V 5 bases and J 0 bases, with 22 bases left between them. CDR1 is SGHVS and CDR2 is FNYEAQ in the germline V gene. The full variable domain, rest sourced from reference TRBV7-6 and TRBJ1-1, is GAGVSQSPRYKVTKRGQDVALRCDPISGHVSLYWYRQALGQGPEFLTYFNYEAQQDKSGLPNDRFSAERPEGSISTLTIQRTEQRDSAMYRCASSGRGGHGSMNTEAFFGQGTRLTVV.

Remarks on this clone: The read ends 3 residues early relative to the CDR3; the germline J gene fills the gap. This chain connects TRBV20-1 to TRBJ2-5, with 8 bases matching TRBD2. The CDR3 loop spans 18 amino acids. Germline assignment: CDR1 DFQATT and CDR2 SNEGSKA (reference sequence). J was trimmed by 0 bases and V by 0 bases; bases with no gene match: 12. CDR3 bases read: TGCAGTGCTAGAGATTCGGGGTTAGCGGGGCATTACCAAGAGACC. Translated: CSARDSGLAGHYQET. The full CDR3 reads CSARDSGLAGHYQETQYF.

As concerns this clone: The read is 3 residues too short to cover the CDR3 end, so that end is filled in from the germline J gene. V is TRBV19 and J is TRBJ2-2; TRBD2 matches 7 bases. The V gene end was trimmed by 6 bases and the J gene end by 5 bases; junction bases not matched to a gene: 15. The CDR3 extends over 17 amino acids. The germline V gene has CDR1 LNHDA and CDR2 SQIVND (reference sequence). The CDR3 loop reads CASSPRRREWSTGELFF. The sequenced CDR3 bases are TGTGCCAGTAGCCCCAGGCGGCGGGAGTGGAGTACCGGGGAG.

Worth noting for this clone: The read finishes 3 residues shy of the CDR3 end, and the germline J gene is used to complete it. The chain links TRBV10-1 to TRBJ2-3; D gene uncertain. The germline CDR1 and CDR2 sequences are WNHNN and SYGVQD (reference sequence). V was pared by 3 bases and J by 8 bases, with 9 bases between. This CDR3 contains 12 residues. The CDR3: CASSEGGATQYF. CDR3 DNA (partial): TGCGCCAGCAGTGAAGGTGGTGCTACG.

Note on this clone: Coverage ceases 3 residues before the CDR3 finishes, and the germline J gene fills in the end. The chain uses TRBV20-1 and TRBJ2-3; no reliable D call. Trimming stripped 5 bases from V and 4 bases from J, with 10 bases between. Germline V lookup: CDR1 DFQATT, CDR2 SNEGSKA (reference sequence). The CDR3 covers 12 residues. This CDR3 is CSAPPPADTQYF. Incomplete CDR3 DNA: TGCAGTGCTCCACCCCCGGCAGATACG.

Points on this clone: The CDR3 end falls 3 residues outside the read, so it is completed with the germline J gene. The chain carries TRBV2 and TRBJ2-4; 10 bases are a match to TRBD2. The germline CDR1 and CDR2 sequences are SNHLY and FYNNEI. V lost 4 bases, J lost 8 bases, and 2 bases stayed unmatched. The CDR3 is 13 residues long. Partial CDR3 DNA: TGTGCCAGCAGTGGGCTAGCGGGAGACATT. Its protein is CASSGLAGDI. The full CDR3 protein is CASSGLAGDIQYF.

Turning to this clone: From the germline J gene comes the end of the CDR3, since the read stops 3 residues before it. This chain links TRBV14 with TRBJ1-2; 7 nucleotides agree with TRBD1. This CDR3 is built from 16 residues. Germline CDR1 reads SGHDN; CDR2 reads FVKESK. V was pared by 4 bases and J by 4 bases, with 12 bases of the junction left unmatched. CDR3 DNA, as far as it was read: TGTGCCAGCAGCCTCTCTGGAAAGGCAGGGGGCTATGGC. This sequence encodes CASSLSGKAGGYG. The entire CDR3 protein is CASSLSGKAGGYGYTF.

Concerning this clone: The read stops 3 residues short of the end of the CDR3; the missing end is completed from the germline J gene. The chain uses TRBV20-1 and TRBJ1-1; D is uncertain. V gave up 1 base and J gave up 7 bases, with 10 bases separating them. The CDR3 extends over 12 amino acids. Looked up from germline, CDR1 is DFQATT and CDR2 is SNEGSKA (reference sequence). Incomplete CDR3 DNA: TGCAGTGCTAGAGGGGCAGTAGTTGAA. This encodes CSARGAVVE. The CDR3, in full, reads CSARGAVVEAFF.

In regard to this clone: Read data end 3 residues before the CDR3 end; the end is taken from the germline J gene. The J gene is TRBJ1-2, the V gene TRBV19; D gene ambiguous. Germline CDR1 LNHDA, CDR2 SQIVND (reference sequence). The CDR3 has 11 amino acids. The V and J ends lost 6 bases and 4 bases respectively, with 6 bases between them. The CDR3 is CASRTVYGYTF. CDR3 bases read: TGTGCCAGTAGAACAGTCTATGGC.

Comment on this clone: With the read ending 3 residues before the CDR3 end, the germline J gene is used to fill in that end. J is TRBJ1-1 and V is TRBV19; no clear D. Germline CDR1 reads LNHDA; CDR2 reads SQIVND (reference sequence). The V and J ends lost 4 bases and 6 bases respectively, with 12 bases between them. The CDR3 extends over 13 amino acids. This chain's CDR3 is CASSKWASAEAFF. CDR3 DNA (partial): TGTGCCAGTAGTAAATGGGCTTCGGCTGAA.

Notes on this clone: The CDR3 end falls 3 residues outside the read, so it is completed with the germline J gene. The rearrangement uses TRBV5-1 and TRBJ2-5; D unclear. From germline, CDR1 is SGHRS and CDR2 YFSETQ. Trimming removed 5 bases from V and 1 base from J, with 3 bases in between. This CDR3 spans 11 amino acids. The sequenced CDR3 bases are TGCGCCAGCAGTCTCCAAGAGACC. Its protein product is CASSLQET. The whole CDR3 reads CASSLQETQYF.

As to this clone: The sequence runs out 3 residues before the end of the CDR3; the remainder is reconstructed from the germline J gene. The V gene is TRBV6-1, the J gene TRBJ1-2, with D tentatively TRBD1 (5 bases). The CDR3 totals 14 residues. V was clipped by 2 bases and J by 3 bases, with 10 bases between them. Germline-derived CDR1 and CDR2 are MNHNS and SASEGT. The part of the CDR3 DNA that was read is TGTGCCAGCAGTGAAATCTCCAGGGACTATGGC. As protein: CASSEISRDYG. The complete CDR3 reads CASSEISRDYGYTF.

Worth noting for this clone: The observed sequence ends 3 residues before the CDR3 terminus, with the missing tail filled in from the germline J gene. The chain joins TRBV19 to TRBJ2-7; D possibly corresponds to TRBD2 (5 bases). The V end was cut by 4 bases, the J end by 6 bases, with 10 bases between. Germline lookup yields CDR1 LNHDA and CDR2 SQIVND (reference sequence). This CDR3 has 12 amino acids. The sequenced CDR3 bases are TGTGCCAGTAGTAAGACTAACGGCGAG. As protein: CASSKTNGE. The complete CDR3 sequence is CASSKTNGEQYF.

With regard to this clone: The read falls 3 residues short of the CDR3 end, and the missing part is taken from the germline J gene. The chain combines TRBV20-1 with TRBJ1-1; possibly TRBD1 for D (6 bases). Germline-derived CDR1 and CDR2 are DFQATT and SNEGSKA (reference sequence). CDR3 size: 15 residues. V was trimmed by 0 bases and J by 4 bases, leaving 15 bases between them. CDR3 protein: CSARDVQGAGTEAFF. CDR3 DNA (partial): TGCAGTGCTAGAGATGTACAGGGCGCGGGCACTGAA.

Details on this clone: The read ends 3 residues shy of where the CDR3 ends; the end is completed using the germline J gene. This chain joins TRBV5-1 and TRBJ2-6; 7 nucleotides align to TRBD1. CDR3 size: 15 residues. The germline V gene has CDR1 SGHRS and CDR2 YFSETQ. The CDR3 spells CASSPMGQYNSLLTF. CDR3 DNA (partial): TGCGCCAGCAGCCCTATGGGACAGTATAATTCACTC.

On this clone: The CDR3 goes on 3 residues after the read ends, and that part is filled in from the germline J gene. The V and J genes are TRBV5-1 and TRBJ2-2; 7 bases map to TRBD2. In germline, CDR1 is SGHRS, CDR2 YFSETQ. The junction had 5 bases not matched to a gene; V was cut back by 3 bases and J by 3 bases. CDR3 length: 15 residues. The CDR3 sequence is CASSSLAGDTGELFF. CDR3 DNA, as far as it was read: TGCGCCAGCAGCTCTTTAGCGGGTGACACCGGGGAG.

The sequenced CDR3 bases are TGTGCCAGCAGCCCCGGACAGGGAGTGAACACTGAA. Amino acids: CASSPGQGVNTE. The whole CDR3 region reads CASSPGQGVNTEAFF. The chain couples TRBV7-9 to TRBJ1-1; 8 bases are a match to TRBD1. The read terminates 3 residues before the CDR3 end, so the remaining end is supplied by the germline J gene. The CDR3 contains 15 residues. CDR1 and CDR2 (germline): SEHNR, FQNEAQ (reference sequence). Unmatched junction bases numbered 5, after V lost 5 bases and J lost 0 bases. Filled out from reference TRBV7-9 and TRBJ1-1, the complete variable domain reads DTGVSQNPRHKITKRGQNVTFRCDPISEHNRLYWYRQTLGQGPEFLTYFQNEAQLEKSRLLSDRFSAERPKGSFSTLEIQRTEQGDSAMYLCASSPGQGVNTEAFFGQGTRLTVV.

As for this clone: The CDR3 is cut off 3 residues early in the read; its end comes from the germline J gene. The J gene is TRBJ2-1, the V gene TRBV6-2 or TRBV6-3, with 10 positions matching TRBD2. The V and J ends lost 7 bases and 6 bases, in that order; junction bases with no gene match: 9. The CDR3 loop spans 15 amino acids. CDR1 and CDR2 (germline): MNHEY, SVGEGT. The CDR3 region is CASTRGLASFNEQFF. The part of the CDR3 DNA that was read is TGTGCCAGCACCAGGGGACTAGCGTCTTTCAATGAG.

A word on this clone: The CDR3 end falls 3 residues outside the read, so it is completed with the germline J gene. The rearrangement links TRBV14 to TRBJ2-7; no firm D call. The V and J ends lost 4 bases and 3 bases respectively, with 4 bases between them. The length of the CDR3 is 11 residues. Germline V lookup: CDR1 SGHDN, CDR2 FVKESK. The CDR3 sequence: CASSPLYEQYF. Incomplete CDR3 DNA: TGTGCCAGCAGCCCTCTCTACGAG.

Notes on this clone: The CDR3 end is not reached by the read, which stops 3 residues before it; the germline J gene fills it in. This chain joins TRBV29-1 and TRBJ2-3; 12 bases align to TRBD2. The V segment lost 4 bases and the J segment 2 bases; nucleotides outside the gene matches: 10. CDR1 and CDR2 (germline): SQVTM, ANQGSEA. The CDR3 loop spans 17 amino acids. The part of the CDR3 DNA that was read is TGCAGCGTTGGGCCTCAAACTAGCGGGAGGTACACAGATACG. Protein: CSVGPQTSGRYTDT. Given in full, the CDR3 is CSVGPQTSGRYTDTQYF.

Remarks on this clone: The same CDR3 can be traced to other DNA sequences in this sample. CDR3: CASSLVRTGELFF. The sequenced part of the CDR3 DNA is TGTGCCAGCAGCTTGGTCCGGACCGGGGAG. V usage is TRBV7-2 and J usage is TRBJ2-2; D is unresolved. Read coverage stops 3 residues before the CDR3 terminus; the germline J gene supplies the remainder. V lost 3 bases and J lost 5, with 7 bases in between. CDR3 size: 13 residues. The germline gives CDR1 SGHTA, CDR2 FQGNSA.